This T cell receptor (beta chain) was sequenced for a study of identical twins. Findings of the study overall: With monozygotic twins, out-of-frame TCR alpha sharing exceeded what models estimated.

This clonotype occurred a few times. Its specificity is not known. This CDR3 contains 15 residues. Trimming pared 4 bases from V and 0 bases from J, leaving 8 bases between. The germline V gene has CDR1 SGHRS and CDR2 YFSETQ. TCRdb passed the 5' RACE reads through MiXCR, listing each CDR3 protein once. The data contain 500,000 to 650,000 distinct CDR3 sequences, about 20% of them singletons. These records were also assigned to another study, of yellow fever vaccine responses in identical twins.

The chain carries TRBV5-1 and TRBJ2-6; no firm D call. Sequenced sample: CD4+ T cells sorted from blood. This clonotype originated in a woman aged 18-29 years in good health. CDR3 sequence (DNA): TGCGCCAGCAGCGCTGTTATCTCTGGGGCCAACGTCCTGACTTTC. Protein: CASSAVISGANVLTF.